The clone carrying this T cell receptor beta chain was found many times. The antigen is unknown. It was around 10 milliliters of peripheral blood that were drawn from each donor. This record belongs to a study of blood T cells in healthy people across ages. Across the whole study: About one barcoded beta molecule per two T cells was captured by template switching.

General study points: Older individuals had lower TCR beta diversity per million T cells (the decline was roughly linear). Donors of long life had a larger count of naive CD4+ cells and greater diversity than aged donors.

The V end was cut by 1 base, the J end by 4 bases, with 13 bases between. This CDR3 region has 15 residues. CDR1 and CDR2 from the germline V gene are SGHVS and FNYEAQ. A sample-barcoded 5' primer and a J-beta primer mix were used in a second PCR of about 6 to 11 cycles. TCRdb called the 5' RACE reads again in MiXCR, with one record for every CDR3 protein. Here the sample spans roughly 640,000 distinct CDR3 sequences, about 30% being singletons. The material sequenced was blood. The TCR was taken from a woman of 80 years or more in good health. This chain links TRBV7-6 with TRBJ2-5, with a weak D call TRBD1 (6 bases). In nucleotides, the CDR3 is TGTGCCAGCAGCTTAGATACAGGGACGCGAGAGACCCAGTACTTC. This codes for CASSLDTGTRETQYF.